This T cell receptor (beta chain) was profiled in a study of beta chain features in type 1 diabetes. On the study more broadly: Examination spanned some 100 million sorted cells from all samples.

Germline-derived CDR1 and CDR2 are SGHKS and YYEKEE (reference sequence). Trimming at V came to 2 bases and at J to 8 bases, leaving 10 bases not matched to a gene. The CDR3 covers 16 residues. CD45RO/CCR7/CD25/CD127/CD95/CD27 separated CD4+ naive, central memory, regulatory and stem cell-like memory cells by sorting. Sequenced material consisted of expressed TCRB transcripts (all of the isolated RNA was reverse transcribed). The repertoire was sequenced with immunoSEQ multiplex PCR; TCRdb's copy has only in-frame clones and lacks some. The sample consists of about 370,000 clones, 9.6% of them appearing once. On this clone: Antigen: not known.

General study points: Among type 1 diabetes patients, VDJ junctions had fewer insertions and more deletions. Shorter TCRB CDR3s, moderately but significantly so, were found in Type 1 diabetes patients in all four CD4+ subsets.

This sequence originates from a man younger than 45 with type 1 diabetes. The specimen sequenced was central memory CD4+ T cells from blood. This chain links TRBV5-5 with TRBJ2-1; 10 bases line up with TRBD2. CDR3 coding DNA: TGTGCCAGCAGCTTTAGGCTAGCGGGAGAATCCCATGAGCAGTTCTTC. This sequence encodes CASSFRLAGESHEQFF.